This T cell receptor (beta chain) was found in a study of glioma-infiltrating T cells after dendritic cell vaccination. Trimming cost V 0 bases and J 6 bases; bases outside gene matches: 11. The CDR3 length is 17 residues. Germline CDR1 is MNHEY and CDR2 is SMNVEV (reference sequence). Clones were sequenced by immunoSEQ multiplex PCR, and TCRdb holds only the in-frame ones, with some missing. The sample yields under 130,000 clones, 90% seen once. Specified time point: after dendritic cell vaccination, including at tumor progression/relapse. The sample consisted of blood, taken after dendritic cell vaccination. The receptor was derived from a human donor with glioblastoma. This chain links TRBV27 with TRBJ2-7; 10 bases line up with TRBD2. The CDR3 loop is CASSLSRAGGPEGEQYF. The DNA for the CDR3 is TGTGCCAGCAGTTTATCTAGAGCGGGGGGGCCGGAAGGCGAGCAGTACTTC.